The 15 T cell receptor beta chains below come from one sample, sequenced in a study of blood T cell repertoires in COVID-19. Profiled with immunoSEQ multiplex PCR; TCRdb holds only in-frame clones, not every one. The sample gives roughly 250,000 clones, 91% of which show up once; about 2.5% is in the top ten. Sequencing input: peripheral blood. The receptors were sampled from a person aged 18 to 30 with COVID-19, enrolled during active disease.

V and J are TRBV20-1 and TRBJ1-1; D is undetermined. Germline CDR1 and CDR2: DFQATT and SNEGSKA (reference sequence). The CDR3 extends over 10 amino acids. V lost 5 bases, J lost 10 bases, and 11 bases lay in between. CDR3 protein: CSASLVAAFF. DNA for the CDR3: TGCAGTGCTTCCCTGGTGGCAGCTTTCTTT.

This clone was observed a handful of times. J is TRBJ1-4 and V is TRBV30; perhaps TRBD1 as D (5 bases). The V gene's germline CDR1 is GTSNPN and CDR2 SVGIG (reference sequence). The CDR3 length is 15 residues. Trimming removed 2 bases at V and 5 bases at J, with 15 bases between. CDR3 loop: CAWSPRGLRNEKLFF. For the CDR3, the DNA is TGTGCCTGGAGTCCCCGGGGACTCCGAAATGAAAAACTGTTTTTT.

This sequence joins TRBV27 and TRBJ2-7; 14 bases align to TRBD2. CDR3 size: 17 residues. V shed 4 bases and J 5 bases; nucleotides not matched to a gene: 10. The V gene's germline CDR1 is MNHEY and CDR2 SMNVEV (reference sequence). The CDR3 coding sequence is TGTGCCAGCAGTTCAGGACTAGCGGGAGGCCCCGCCCACGAGCAGTACTTC. It is translated as CASSSGLAGGPAHEQYF.

The rearrangement joins TRBV27 to TRBJ2-1, with 13 bases fitting TRBD2. Per the germline V gene, CDR1 is MNHEY and CDR2 is SMNVEV (reference sequence). Trimming removed 4 bases from V and 7 bases from J; junction bases left unmatched: 13. The CDR3 runs to 18 residues. The CDR3 region is CASSSGTSGVPGFNEQFF. CDR3 sequence (DNA): TGTGCCAGCAGTTCAGGGACTAGCGGGGTCCCGGGATTTAATGAGCAGTTCTTC.

The chain is built from TRBV28 and TRBJ1-1; 7 positions match TRBD1. The CDR3 is 18 amino acids. V dropped 4 bases and J dropped 4; count of bases not matched to a gene: 18. Per the germline V gene, CDR1 is MDHEN and CDR2 is SYDVKM. The CDR3: CASSSPRQGQQSGTEAFF. For the CDR3, the DNA is TGTGCCAGCAGTTCCCCCAGGCAGGGACAGCAAAGTGGCACTGAAGCTTTCTTT. The whole variable domain, remainder taken from reference TRBV28 and TRBJ1-1, is DVKVTQSSRYLVKRTGEKVFLECVQDMDHENMFWYRQDPGLGLRLIYFSYDVKMKEKGDIPEGYSVSREKKERFSLILESASTNQTSMYLCASSSPRQGQQSGTEAFFGQGTRLTVV.

The sample holds one count of this clone. The genes are TRBV18 and TRBJ1-2, with a weak D call TRBD1 (6 bases). V was trimmed by 3 bases and J by 5 bases, leaving 16 bases between them. Germline lookup yields CDR1 KGHSH and CDR2 LQKENI. This CDR3 has 15 residues. The CDR3: CASSPDGRTEYGYTF. In nucleotides, the CDR3 is TGTGCCAGCTCACCTGACGGGCGGACAGAGTATGGCTACACCTTC. Full variable domain (rest looked up from reference TRBV18 and TRBJ1-2): NAGVMQNPRHLVRRRGQEARLRCSPMKGHSHVYWYRQLPEEGLKFMVYLQKENIIDESGMPKERFSAEFPKEGPSILRIQQVVRGDSAAYFCASSPDGRTEYGYTFGSGTRLTVV.

The chain is built from TRBV7-6 and TRBJ2-2; 10 nucleotides agree with TRBD2. Germline lookup yields CDR1 SGHVS and CDR2 FNYEAQ. Germline trimming cut 1 base from V and 7 bases from J; bases unmatched to any gene: 6. The length of the CDR3 is 16 residues. The CDR3 nucleotides are TGTGCCAGCAGCTTAGAGAGCGGGAGGGCCGTCGGGGAGCTGTTTTTT. Protein sequence: CASSLESGRAVGELFF.

The V call is TRBV12-5, the J call TRBJ2-1, with 8 positions matching TRBD1. The trim removed 2 bases at V and 1 base at J, leaving 4 bases unmatched. CDR3 length equals 16 residues. CDR1 and CDR2 from the germline V gene are LGHNT and FRNRAP. CDR3 residues: CASGLRQGNSYNEQFF. The DNA for the CDR3 is TGTGCTAGTGGTTTGCGACAGGGGAATTCCTACAATGAGCAGTTCTTC.

CDR3 residues: CSASVPPEETDTQYF. For the CDR3, the DNA is TGCAGTGCTAGTGTACCACCGGAGGAGACAGATACGCAGTATTTT. The chain links TRBV20-1 to TRBJ2-3; maybe TRBD2 (5 bases). V was pared by 3 bases and J by 3 bases, with 16 bases between. Per the germline V gene, CDR1 is DFQATT and CDR2 is SNEGSKA (reference sequence). The CDR3 is 15 residues long.

The chain joins TRBV29-1 to TRBJ2-1; D uncertain. The CDR3 contains 15 residues. CDR1 and CDR2 from the germline V gene are SQVTM and ANQGSEA. V lost 6 bases to trimming and J lost 3 bases, with 18 bases between them. The CDR3 DNA reads as TGCAGCGTCCGGGTTTTCGTAGACTTCTACAATGAGCAGTTCTTC. It yields the protein CSVRVFVDFYNEQFF.

The genes are TRBV15 and TRBJ1-5, with 10 bases fitting TRBD1. This CDR3 has 17 amino acids. J was trimmed by 3 bases and V by 1 base; bases with no gene match: 6. Germline assignment: CDR1 LNHNV and CDR2 YYDKDF (reference sequence). CDR3 in amino acids: CATSRGTGGGLNQPQHF. CDR3 nucleotide sequence: TGTGCCACCAGCAGAGGGACAGGGGGAGGGCTCAATCAGCCCCAGCATTTT.

This clone has only a few counts. This chain uses TRBV7-7 with TRBJ2-7, with TRBD2 matching 11 bases. The V gene's germline CDR1 is SSHAT and CDR2 FNYEAQ (reference sequence). This CDR3 is 16 amino acids long. V shed 6 bases and J 3 bases; nucleotides not matched to a gene: 10. The CDR3 protein is CASRKVLAGVFYEQYF. In DNA form, the CDR3 reads TGTGCCAGCAGGAAAGTACTAGCGGGAGTTTTCTACGAGCAGTACTTC.

V and J are TRBV29-1 and TRBJ1-2; 8 bases align to TRBD1. V gave up 4 bases and J gave up 3 bases; unmatched junction bases: 4. The germline CDR1 and CDR2 sequences are SQVTM and ANQGSEA. The CDR3 totals 13 residues. CDR3 bases: TGCAGCGTTGTCGTGGGACAGGACTATGGCTACACCTTC. The encoded protein is CSVVVGQDYGYTF.

This clone was found a few times. This chain connects TRBV5-4 to TRBJ1-1; 7 nucleotides agree with TRBD1. This CDR3 is 14 amino acids long. V lost 0 bases, J lost 6 bases, and 5 bases stayed unmatched. CDR1 is SGHNT, CDR2 YYREEE, per germline (reference sequence). This CDR3 is CASSLGQGGPEAFF. As DNA, the CDR3 is TGTGCCAGCAGCTTGGGACAGGGTGGGCCTGAAGCTTTCTTT.

The chain carries TRBV28 and TRBJ1-2, with D possibly matching TRBD1 (5 bases). The V end was cut by 3 bases, the J end by 6 bases, with 14 bases between. In germline, CDR1 is MDHEN, CDR2 SYDVKM. The CDR3 is 14 residues long. DNA for the CDR3: TGTGCCAGCAGTTTCTCACAGGTGAAAGATGGCTACACCTTC. Translation: CASSFSQVKDGYTF.